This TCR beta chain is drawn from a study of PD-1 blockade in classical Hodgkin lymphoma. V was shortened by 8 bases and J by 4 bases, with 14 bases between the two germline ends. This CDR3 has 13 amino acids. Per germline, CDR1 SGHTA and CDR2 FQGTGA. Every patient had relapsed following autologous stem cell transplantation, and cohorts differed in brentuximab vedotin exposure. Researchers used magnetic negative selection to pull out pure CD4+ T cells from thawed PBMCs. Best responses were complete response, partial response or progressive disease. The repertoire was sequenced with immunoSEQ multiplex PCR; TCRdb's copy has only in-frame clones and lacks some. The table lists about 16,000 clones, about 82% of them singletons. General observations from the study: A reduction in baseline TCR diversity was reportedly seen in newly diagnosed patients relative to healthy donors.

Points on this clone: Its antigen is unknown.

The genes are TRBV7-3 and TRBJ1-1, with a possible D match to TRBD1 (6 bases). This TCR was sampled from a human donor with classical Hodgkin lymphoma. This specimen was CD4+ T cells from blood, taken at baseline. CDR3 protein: CASRVGGGTEAFF. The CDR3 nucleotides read TGTGCCAGCCGTGTAGGGGGGGGCACTGAAGCTTTCTTT.